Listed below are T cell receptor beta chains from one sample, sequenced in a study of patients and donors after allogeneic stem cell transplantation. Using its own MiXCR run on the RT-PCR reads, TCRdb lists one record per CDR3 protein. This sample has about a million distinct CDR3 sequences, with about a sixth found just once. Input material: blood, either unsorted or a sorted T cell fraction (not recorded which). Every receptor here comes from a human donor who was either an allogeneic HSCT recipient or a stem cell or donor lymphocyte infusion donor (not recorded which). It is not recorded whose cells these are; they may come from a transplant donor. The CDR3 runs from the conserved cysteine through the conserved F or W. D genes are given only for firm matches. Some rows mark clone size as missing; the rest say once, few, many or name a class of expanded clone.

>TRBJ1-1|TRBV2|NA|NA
TGTGCCACGAGGGAAGAAATTAACACTGAAGCTTTCTTT
CATREEINTEAFF
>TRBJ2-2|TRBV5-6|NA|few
TGTGCCAGCAGCTTGATTGGAGTGAACACCGGGGAGCTGTTTTTT
CASSLIGVNTGELFF
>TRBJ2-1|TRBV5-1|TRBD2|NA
TGCGCCAGCAGCTTGGGTTCTAGCGGGGGAGTTGAGCAGTTCTTC
CASSLGSSGGVEQFF
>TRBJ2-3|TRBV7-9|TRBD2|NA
TGTGCCAGCAGCACCGGGACTAGCGGGCCCACAGATACGCAGTATTTT
CASSTGTSGPTDTQYF
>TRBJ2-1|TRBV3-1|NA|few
TGTGCCAGCAGCCAAGATCCACCCCCCAATGAGCAGTTCTTC
CASSQDPPPNEQFF
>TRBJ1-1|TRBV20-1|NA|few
TGCAGTGCTAGAGATGGCAGTTTAAACACTGAAGCTTTCTTT
CSARDGSLNTEAFF
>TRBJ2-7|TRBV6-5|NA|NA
TGTGCCAGCAGTTACTCGTGGGCCTACGAGCAGTACTTC
CASSYSWAYEQYF
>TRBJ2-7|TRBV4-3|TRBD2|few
TGCGCCAGCAGCCAGGGCGGGGGACTCTCCTACGAGCAGTACTTC
CASSQGGGLSYEQYF
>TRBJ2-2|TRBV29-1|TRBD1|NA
TGCAGCGTGGACAGGGTTTTATACACCGGGGAGCTGTTTTTT
CSVDRVLYTGELFF
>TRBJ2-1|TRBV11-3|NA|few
TGTGCCAGCAGCTTACGTCCCAGGGATGAGCAGTTCTTC
CASSLRPRDEQFF
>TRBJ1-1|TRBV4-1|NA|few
TGCGCCAGCAGCCTAACGGACGGTCGTCTGAACACTGAAGCTTTCTTT
CASSLTDGRLNTEAFF
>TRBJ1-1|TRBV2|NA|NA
TGTGCCAGCAAGGGCTACACTGAAGCTTTCTTT
CASKGYTEAFF
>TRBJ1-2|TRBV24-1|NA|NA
TGTGCCACCAGTGATTCCTGGGAAGGTGATGGCTACACCTTC
CATSDSWEGDGYTF
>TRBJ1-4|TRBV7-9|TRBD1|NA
TGTGCCAGCAGCACACGGGACAGGTTTGAAAAACTGTTTTTT
CASSTRDRFEKLFF
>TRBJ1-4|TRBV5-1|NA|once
TGCGCCAGCAGCTTGGCGGGACGCCTCGGTGAAAAACTGTTTTTT
CASSLAGRLGEKLFF
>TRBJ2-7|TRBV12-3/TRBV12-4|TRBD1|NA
TGTGCCAGCAGTTTGAGTGAGGGGGCCGAGCAGTACTTC
CASSLSEGAEQYF
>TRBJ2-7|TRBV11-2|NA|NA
TGTGCCAGCAGCTTATCGTCACTAACCTACGAGCAGTACTTC
CASSLSSLTYEQYF
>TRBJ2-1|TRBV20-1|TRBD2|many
TGCAGTGCTAGACTGGGGACTAGCGGGAGGTTCTACAATGAGCAGTTCTTC
CSARLGTSGRFYNEQFF
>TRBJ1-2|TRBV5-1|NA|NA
TGCGCCAGCCGATACCTACAGGGAAACTATGGCTACACCTTC
CASRYLQGNYGYTF
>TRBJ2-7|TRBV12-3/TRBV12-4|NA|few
TGTGCCAGCAGTTTCCCGGGACTAGGGGGCCTAGGAGAGCAGTACTTC
CASSFPGLGGLGEQYF
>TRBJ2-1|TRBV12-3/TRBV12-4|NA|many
TGTGCCAGCAGTCGGGACGCATACAATGAGCAGTTCTTC
CASSRDAYNEQFF
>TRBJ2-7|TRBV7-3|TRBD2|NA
TGTGCCAGCAGCCAAGGACTAGCGGACTCCTACGAGCAGTACTTC
CASSQGLADSYEQYF
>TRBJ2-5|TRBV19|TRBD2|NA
TGTGCCACCGCGGGACTACTGAGTGAGACCCAGTACTTC
CATAGLLSETQYF
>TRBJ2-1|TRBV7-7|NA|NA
TGTGCCAGCAGCCTAGAGCGTAGGGGGGAGCAGTTCTTC
CASSLERRGEQFF
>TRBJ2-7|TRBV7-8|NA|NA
TGTGCCAGCAGCTTATACCTGAGGACAGAGCGTAGGTACGAGCAGTACTTC
CASSLYLRTERRYEQYF
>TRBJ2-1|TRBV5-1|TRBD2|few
TGCGCCAGCAGCTTGTCACTAGCGGTTTGGAATGAGCAGTTCTTC
CASSLSLAVWNEQFF
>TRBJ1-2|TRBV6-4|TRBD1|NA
TGTGCCAGCAGTGACTCCACAGGGGCACATGGCTACACCTTC
CASSDSTGAHGYTF
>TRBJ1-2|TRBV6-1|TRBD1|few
TGTGCCAGCAGTGCAGGGACAGGGGGCATGTATGGCTACACCTTC
CASSAGTGGMYGYTF
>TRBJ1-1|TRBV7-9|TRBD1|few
TGTGCCAGCAGCCAGACAGGGGAAGGTGAAGCTTTCTTT
CASSQTGEGEAFF
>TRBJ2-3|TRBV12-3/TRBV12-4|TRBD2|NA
TGTGCCAGCAACGGACTAGCGGGGGGAGGGGATACGCAGTATTTT
CASNGLAGGGDTQYF
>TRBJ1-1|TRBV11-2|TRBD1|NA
TGTGCCAGCAGCCTAATACAGGGGCGCGGAGAAGCTTTCTTT
CASSLIQGRGEAFF
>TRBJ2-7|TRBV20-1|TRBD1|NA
TGCAGTGCTATAAGGGACAGCCGGGGCTACGAGCAGTACTTC
CSAIRDSRGYEQYF
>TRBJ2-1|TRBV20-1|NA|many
TGCAGTGCAGAACACCTGTTCCACTCCTACAATGAGCAGTTCTTC
CSAEHLFHSYNEQFF
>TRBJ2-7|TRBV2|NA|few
TGTGCCAGCAGTCACCAACAGGGTTCCTACGAGCAGTACTTC
CASSHQQGSYEQYF
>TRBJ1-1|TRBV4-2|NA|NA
TGTGCCAGCAGCCCCCAGGGAGGCGGGCCAGCTTTCTTT
CASSPQGGGPAFF
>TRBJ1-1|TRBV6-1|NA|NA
TGTGCCAGCAGTGAAGAAGGAGGCATGAACACTGAAGCTTTCTTT
CASSEEGGMNTEAFF
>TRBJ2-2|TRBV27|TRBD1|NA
TGTGCCAGCAGTTTATTAGGGACAGGCTCCGGGGAGCTGTTTTTT
CASSLLGTGSGELFF
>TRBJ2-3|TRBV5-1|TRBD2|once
TGCGCCAGCAGCGGGGTAGCGGGGGGATTCACAGATACGCAGTATTTT
CASSGVAGGFTDTQYF
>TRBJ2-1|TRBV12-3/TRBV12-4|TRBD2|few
TGTGCCAGCAGCGCTGGGGGACTAAACTCCTACAATGAGCAGTTCTTC
CASSAGGLNSYNEQFF
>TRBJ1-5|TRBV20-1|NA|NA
TGCAGTGCAACCGAGTCCGGGGCGCCCCAGCATTTT
CSATESGAPQHF
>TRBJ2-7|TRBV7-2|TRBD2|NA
TGTGCCAGCAGCTTGAATATGGCTAGCGGGAGAATTCTCGAGCAGTACTTC
CASSLNMASGRILEQYF
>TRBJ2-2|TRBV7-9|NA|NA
TGTGCCAGCAGCCCGGCAGGGTCCGGGGAGCTGTTTTTT
CASSPAGSGELFF
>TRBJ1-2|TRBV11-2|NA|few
TGTGCCAGCAGCTTAGGTTGGAAGGGGAGGGTTCCCCTTCGAAACTACACCTTC
CASSLGWKGRVPLRNYTF
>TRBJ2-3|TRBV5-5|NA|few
TGTGCCAGCAGCCCGCGATCAGGGCCTGATACGCAGTATTTT
CASSPRSGPDTQYF
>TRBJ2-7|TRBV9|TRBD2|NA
TGTGCCAGCAGCACTTACGGGGGGGCCAACCAGTACGAGCAGTACTTC
CASSTYGGANQYEQYF
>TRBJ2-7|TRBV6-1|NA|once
TGTGCCAGCAGTGATATTGAGGGAAGAAGGGGTAAGCAGTACTTC
CASSDIEGRRGKQYF
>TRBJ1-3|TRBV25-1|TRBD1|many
TGTGCCAGCAGTGACGGGATTCTACGGGACAGGGATTTTAGAAACACCATATATTTT
CASSDGILRDRDFRNTIYF
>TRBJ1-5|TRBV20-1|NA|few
TGCAGTGCACGCGCGGGGACGGGTCAGCCCCAGCATTTT
CSARAGTGQPQHF
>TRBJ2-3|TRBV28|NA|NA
TGTGCCAGCCGAATAGGGGGGGCAGATACGCAGTATTTT
CASRIGGADTQYF
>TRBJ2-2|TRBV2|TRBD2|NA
TGTGCCAGCAGTGGACCACGTTGGAGCGGGAGAACTAACACCGGGGAGCTGTTTTTT
CASSGPRWSGRTNTGELFF
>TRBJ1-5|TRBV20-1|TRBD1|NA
TGCAGTGCTAAACAGGGGAGAGATCAGCCCCAGCATTTT
CSAKQGRDQPQHF
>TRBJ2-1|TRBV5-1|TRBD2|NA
TGCGCCAGCAGCTTAGAATCTAGCGGGGGTAACAATGAGCAGTTCTTC
CASSLESSGGNNEQFF
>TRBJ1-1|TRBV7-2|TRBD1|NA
TGTGCCAGCAGCTTAGCGGGTGGGACAGGGAGACTCTTT
CASSLAGGTGRLF
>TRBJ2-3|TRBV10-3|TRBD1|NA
TGTGCCATCACCAAGGGACAGGGGACAGATACGCAGTATTTT
CAITKGQGTDTQYF